This T cell receptor (beta chain) was captured in a study of blood T cell repertoires in COVID-19. Study summary: Material from acute and convalescent COVID-19 was sourced from the United States, Italy and Spain. T cells, B-cell-depleted T cells, or PBMCs provided the cDNA or gDNA that served as material.

Original processing notes: Estimated nucleated cell counts came from reference gene primer amplification. Generated by immunoSEQ multiplex PCR, the TCRdb table keeps only in-frame clones and is missing some. Clone size and V and J calls were adopted from that table, with D and trimming inferred from the DNA. Seen here are 310,000 or so clones, around 87% observed once, and the top ten hold roughly 2%. The CDR3 spans 18 residues. J lost 0 bases, V lost 1 base, and 7 bases had no gene match. Germline V gives CDR1 SGHVS, CDR2 FNYEAQ. The receptor comes from a woman aged 45-65 years who had recovered from COVID-19. The specimen sequenced was peripheral blood. This sequence joins TRBV7-6 and TRBJ2-3; 10 bases align to TRBD2. The CDR3 region is CASSLGLAGALSTDTQYF. The CDR3 DNA sequence: TGTGCCAGCAGCTTAGGTCTAGCGGGGGCCCTTAGCACAGATACGCAGTATTTT.